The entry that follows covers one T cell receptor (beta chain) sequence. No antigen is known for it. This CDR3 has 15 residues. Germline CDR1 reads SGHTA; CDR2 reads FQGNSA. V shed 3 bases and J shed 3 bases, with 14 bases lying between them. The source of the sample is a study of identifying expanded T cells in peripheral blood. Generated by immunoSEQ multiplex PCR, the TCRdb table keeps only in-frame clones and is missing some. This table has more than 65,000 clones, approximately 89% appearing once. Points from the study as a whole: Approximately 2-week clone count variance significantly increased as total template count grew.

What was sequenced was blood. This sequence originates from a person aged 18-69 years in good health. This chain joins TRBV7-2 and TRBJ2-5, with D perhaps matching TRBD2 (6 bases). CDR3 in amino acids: CASSLGGREEETQYF. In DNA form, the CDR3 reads TGTGCCAGCAGCTTGGGAGGTCGCGAGGAAGAGACCCAGTACTTC.